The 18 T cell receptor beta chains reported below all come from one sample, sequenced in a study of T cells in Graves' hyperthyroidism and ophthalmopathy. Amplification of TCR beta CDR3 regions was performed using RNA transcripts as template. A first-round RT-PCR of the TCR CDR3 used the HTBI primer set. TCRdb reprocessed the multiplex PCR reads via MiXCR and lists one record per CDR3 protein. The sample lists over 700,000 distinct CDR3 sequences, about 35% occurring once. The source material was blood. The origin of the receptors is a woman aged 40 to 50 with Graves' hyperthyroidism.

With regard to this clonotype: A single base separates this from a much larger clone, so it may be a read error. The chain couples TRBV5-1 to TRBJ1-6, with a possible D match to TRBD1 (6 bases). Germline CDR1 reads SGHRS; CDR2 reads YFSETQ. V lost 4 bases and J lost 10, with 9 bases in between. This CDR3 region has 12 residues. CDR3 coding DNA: TGCGCCAGCAGCGAACAGGGATCACCCCTCCACTTT. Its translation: CASSEQGSPLHF.

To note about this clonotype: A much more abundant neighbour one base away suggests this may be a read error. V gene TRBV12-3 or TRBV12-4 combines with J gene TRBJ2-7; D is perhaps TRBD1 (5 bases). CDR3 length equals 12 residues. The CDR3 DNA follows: TGTGCCAGCAGTACGACAGCGCCCGGGCAGTGCTTC. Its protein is CASSTTAPGQCF.

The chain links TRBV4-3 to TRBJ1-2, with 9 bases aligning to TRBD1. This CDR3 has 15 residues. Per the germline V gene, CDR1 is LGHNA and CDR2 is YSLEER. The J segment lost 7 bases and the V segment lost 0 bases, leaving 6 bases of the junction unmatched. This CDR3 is CASSQELGTGSGYTF. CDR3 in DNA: TGCGCCAGCAGCCAAGAGTTGGGGACAGGGAGTGGCTACACCTTC.

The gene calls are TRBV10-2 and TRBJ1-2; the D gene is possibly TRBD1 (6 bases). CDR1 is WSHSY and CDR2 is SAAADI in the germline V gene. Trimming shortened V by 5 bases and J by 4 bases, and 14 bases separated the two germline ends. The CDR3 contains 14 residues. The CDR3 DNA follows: TGCGCCAGCAGTCATACCGGGGGGGCCTATGGCTACACCTTC. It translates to CASSHTGGAYGYTF.

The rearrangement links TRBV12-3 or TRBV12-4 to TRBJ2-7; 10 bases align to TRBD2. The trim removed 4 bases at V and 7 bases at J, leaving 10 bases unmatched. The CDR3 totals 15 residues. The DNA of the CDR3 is TGTGCCAGCAGTTACCGAGCGGGAGGGCCGGTAGAGCAGTACTTC. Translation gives CASSYRAGGPVEQYF.

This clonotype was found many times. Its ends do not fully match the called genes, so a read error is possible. The CDR3 nucleotides read TGTGCCAGTAGTATGGACAGTTCCGTAAGCAATAACGCCTTC. Protein: CASSMDSSVSNNAF. The rearrangement uses TRBV19 and TRBJ1-2, with D possibly TRBD1 on 6 matching bases. CDR1 and CDR2 (germline): LNHDA, SQIVND (reference sequence). CDR3 length: 14 residues. The full variable domain, with the rest looked up from reference TRBV19 and TRBJ1-2, is DGGITQSPKYLFRKEGQNVTLSCEQNLNHDAMYWYRQDPGQGLRLIYYSQIVNDFQKGDIAEGYSVSREKKESFPLTVTSAQKNPTAFYLCASSMDSSVSNNAFGSGTRLTVV.

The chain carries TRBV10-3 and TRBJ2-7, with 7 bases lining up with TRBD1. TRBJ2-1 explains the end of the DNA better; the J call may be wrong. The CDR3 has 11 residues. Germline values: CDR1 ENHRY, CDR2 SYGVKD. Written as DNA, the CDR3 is TGTGCCATCAGGACAGGGAATGAGCAGTTCTTC. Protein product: CAIRTGNEQFF.

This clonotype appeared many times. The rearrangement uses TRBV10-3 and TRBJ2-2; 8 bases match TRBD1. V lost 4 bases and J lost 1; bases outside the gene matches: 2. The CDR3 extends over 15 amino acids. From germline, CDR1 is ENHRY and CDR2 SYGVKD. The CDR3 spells CAISGTGLNTGELFF. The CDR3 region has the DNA TGTGCCATCAGTGGGACAGGGTTGAACACCGGGGAGCTGTTTTTT.

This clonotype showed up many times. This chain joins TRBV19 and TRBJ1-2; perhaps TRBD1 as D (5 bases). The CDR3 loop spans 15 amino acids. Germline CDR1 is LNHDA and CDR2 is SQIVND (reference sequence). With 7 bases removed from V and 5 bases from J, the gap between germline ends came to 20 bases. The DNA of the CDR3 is TGTGCCAGTACCCCGACTGCCGACAGATTATATGGCTACACCTTC. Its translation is CASTPTADRLYGYTF.

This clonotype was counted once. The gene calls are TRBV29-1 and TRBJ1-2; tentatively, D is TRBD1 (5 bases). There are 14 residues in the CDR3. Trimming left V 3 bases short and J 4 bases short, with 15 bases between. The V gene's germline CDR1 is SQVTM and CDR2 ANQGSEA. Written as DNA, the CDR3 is TGCAGCGTTGACGACGGGGGACCATTCTATGGCTACACCTTC. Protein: CSVDDGGPFYGYTF.

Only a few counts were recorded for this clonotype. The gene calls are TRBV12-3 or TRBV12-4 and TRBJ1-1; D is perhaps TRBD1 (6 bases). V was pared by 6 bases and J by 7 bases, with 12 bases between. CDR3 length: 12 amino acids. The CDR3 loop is CASRRGAFEAFF. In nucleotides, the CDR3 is TGTGCCAGCAGGCGGGGGGCCTTTGAAGCTTTCTTT.

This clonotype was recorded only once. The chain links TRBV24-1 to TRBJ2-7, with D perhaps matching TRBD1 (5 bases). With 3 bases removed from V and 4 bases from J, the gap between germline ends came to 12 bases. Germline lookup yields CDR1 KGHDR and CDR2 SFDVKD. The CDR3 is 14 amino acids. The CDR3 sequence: CATSDGHNQYEQYF. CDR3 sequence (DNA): TGTGCCACCAGTGATGGACATAACCAATACGAGCAGTACTTC.

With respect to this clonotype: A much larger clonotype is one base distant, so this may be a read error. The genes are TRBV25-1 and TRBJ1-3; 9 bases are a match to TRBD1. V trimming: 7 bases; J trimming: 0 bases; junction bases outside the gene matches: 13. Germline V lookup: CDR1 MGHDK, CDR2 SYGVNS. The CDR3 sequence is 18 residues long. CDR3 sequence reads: CASNVATGGYGSGNTIYF. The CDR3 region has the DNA TGTGCCAGCAATGTGGCTACAGGGGGCTATGGCTCTGGAAACACCATATATTTT.

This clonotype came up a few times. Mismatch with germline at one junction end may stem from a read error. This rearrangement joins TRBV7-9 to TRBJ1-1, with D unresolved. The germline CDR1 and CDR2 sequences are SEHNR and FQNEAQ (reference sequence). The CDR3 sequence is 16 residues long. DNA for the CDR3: TGCGCCAGCAGCCAAGTCTGGATTTTTAGGGTAACTGAAGCTTTCTTT. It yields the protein CASSQVWIFRVTEAFF.

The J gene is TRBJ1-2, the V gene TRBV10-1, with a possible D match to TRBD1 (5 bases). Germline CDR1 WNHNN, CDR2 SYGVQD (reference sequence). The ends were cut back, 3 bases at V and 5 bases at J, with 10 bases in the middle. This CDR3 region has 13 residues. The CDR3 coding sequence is TGCGCCAGCAGTGACCTGAAGGGGTATGGCTACACCTTC. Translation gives CASSDLKGYGYTF.

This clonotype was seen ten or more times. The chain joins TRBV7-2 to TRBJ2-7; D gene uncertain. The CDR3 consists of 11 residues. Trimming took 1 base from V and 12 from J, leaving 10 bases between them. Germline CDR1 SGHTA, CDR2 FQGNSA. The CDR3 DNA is TGTGCCAGCAGCTTAGGGGAAGCGCTGTACTTC. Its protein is CASSLGEALYF.

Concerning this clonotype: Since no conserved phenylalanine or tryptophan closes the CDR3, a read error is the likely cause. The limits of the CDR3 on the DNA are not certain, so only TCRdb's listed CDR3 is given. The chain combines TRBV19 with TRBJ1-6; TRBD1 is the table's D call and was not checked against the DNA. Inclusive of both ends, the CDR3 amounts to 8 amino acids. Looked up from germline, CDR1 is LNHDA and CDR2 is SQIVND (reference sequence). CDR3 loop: CASRLGQG.

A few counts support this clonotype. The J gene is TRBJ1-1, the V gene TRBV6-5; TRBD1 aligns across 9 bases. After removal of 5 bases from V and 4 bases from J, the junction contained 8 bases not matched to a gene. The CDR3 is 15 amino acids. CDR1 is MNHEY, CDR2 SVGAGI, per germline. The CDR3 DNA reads TGTGCCAGCAGTCCAACAGGGGGCGCCGGCACTGAAGCTTTCTTT. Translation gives CASSPTGGAGTEAFF.